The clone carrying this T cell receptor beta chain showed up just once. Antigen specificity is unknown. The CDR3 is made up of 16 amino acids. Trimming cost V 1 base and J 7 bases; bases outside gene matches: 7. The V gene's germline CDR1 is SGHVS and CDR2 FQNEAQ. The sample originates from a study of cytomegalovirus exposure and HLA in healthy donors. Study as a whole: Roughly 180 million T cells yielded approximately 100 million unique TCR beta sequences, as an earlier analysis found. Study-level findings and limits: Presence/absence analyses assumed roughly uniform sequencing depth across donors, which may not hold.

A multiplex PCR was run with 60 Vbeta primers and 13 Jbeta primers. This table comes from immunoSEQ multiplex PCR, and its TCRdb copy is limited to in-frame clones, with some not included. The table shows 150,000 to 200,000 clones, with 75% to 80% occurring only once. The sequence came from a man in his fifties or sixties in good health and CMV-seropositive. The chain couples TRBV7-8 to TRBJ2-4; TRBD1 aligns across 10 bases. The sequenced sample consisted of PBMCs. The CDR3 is CASSLGDRGLGNIQYF. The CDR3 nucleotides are TGTGCCAGCAGCTTAGGAGACAGGGGGCTGGGGAACATTCAGTACTTC. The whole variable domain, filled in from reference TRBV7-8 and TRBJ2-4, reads GAGVSQSPRYKVAKRGQDVALRCDPISGHVSLFWYQQALGQGPEFLTYFQNEAQLDKSGLPSDRFFAERPEGSVSTLKIQRTQQEDSAVYLCASSLGDRGLGNIQYFGAGTRLSVL.